The next 32 T cell receptor beta chains were all read from a single sample in a study of identical twins. TCRdb fed the 5' RACE reads into MiXCR, producing one record per CDR3 protein. Counted here are about 100,000 distinct CDR3 sequences, under 7% occurring once; the ten biggest clones make up approximately 12%. Sequences were obtained from memory T cells sorted from blood. The origin of the receptors is a woman in her forties or fifties in good health.

This clonotype was seen a few times. The J gene is TRBJ2-3, the V gene TRBV4-1, with D unresolved. The CDR3 extends over 15 amino acids. Germline V CDR1 and CDR2: MGHRA, YSYEKL. V was pared by 2 bases and J by 3 bases, with 12 bases between. The CDR3 DNA reads as TGCGCCAGCAGCCAAACGGCTAGTATGACAGATACGCAGTATTTT. Its protein is CASSQTASMTDTQYF.

In this sample, this clonotype turned up many times. V usage is TRBV12-3 or TRBV12-4 and J usage is TRBJ1-2, with TRBD1 identical over 8 bases. The V segment lost 5 bases and the J segment 3 bases; nucleotides outside the gene matches: 5. This CDR3 comprises 14 residues. Here the CDR3 reads CASSDRGGDYGYTF. As DNA, the CDR3 is TGTGCCAGCAGTGACAGGGGAGGGGACTATGGCTACACCTTC.

This clonotype was picked up many times. The chain employs TRBV27 and TRBJ2-3; 11 nucleotides line up with TRBD1. The CDR3 sequence is 16 residues long. The ends lost 5 bases at V and 4 bases at J; junction bases unmatched: 8. CDR1 is MNHEY, CDR2 SMNVEV, per germline (reference sequence). CDR3 DNA: TGTGCCAGCAGTACAATTCCGGGACAGGGGGCAGATACGCAGTATTTT. Residues: CASSTIPGQGADTQYF.

This clonotype was detected many times. The chain is built from TRBV20-1 and TRBJ2-5; 13 bases are a match to TRBD2. Unmatched junction bases numbered 5, after V lost 3 bases and J lost 4 bases. There are 15 residues in the CDR3. From germline, CDR1 is DFQATT and CDR2 SNEGSKA (reference sequence). CDR3 loop: CSASPGLAGAETQYF. CDR3 nucleotides: TGCAGTGCTAGTCCCGGACTAGCGGGAGCAGAGACCCAGTACTTC.

There are a few counts of this clonotype. The chain carries TRBV6-5 and TRBJ2-1; tentatively, D is TRBD1 (6 bases). V gave up 6 bases and J gave up 0 bases, with 9 bases separating them. This CDR3 spans 14 amino acids. Germline V gene data show CDR1 as MNHEY and CDR2 as SVGAGI. The CDR3 region is CASSDRSSYNEQFF. CDR3 nucleotide sequence: TGTGCCAGCAGCGACAGGAGCTCCTACAATGAGCAGTTCTTC.

The chain has TRBV12-3 or TRBV12-4 and TRBJ2-3; 8 bases line up with TRBD2. V shed 3 bases and J 5 bases; nucleotides not matched to a gene: 4. The CDR3 covers 14 residues. The CDR3 here is CASSLGLGLDTQYF. Here the CDR3 DNA reads TGTGCCAGCAGTTTGGGACTAGGACTAGATACGCAGTATTTT.

This clonotype was observed at least ten times. The rearrangement joins TRBV7-8 to TRBJ1-1; no clear D. Germline V gene sequence: CDR1 SGHVS, CDR2 FQNEAQ. With 0 bases removed from V and 0 bases from J, the gap between germline ends came to 14 bases. The CDR3 spans 17 residues. CDR3 DNA: TGTGCCAGCAGCTTAGCGCTCGGACGGAGCATGAACACTGAAGCTTTCTTT. It is translated as CASSLALGRSMNTEAFF.

This chain links TRBV20-1 with TRBJ1-2; weak D call: TRBD1 (5 bases). CDR1 is DFQATT and CDR2 is SNEGSKA in the germline V gene (reference sequence). The CDR3 loop spans 17 amino acids. The V end lost 3 bases, the J end lost 0 bases, and 20 bases lay between the germline ends. CDR3 residues: CSARDRDGIRANYGYTF. In nucleotides, the CDR3 is TGCAGTGCTAGGGATCGGGACGGGATACGTGCTAACTATGGCTACACCTTC.

This clonotype has at least ten counts. The chain links TRBV27 to TRBJ1-4; D remains unclear. The CDR3 length is 15 residues. The V gene's germline CDR1 is MNHEY and CDR2 SMNVEV (reference sequence). Trimming removed 5 bases at V and 6 bases at J, with 16 bases between. The CDR3, as DNA: TGTGCCAGCAGTGAAAGGAGCAGAAGGGATGAAAAACTGTTTTTT. Its protein is CASSERSRRDEKLFF.

In this sample, this clonotype turned up many times. The rearrangement links TRBV7-8 to TRBJ2-1, with TRBD2 identical over 8 bases. Trimming cost V 3 bases and J 8 bases; bases outside gene matches: 12. CDR1 is SGHVS, CDR2 FQNEAQ, per germline. The CDR3 totals 16 residues. The CDR3 protein is CASSLVSGTFRDEQFF. The CDR3 region has the DNA TGTGCCAGCAGCTTGGTTAGCGGGACGTTTAGGGATGAGCAGTTCTTC.

This clonotype was observed at least ten times. The chain links TRBV15 to TRBJ2-1, with 7 bases lining up with TRBD2. The CDR3 loop spans 16 amino acids. Losses at the gene ends were 5 bases for V and 3 bases for J; bases not matched to a gene: 10. From germline, CDR1 is LNHNV and CDR2 YYDKDF (reference sequence). The CDR3 loop is CATSPLGGRDYNEQFF. The CDR3 nucleotides are TGTGCCACCAGCCCCCTTGGAGGGAGGGACTACAATGAGCAGTTCTTC.

This clonotype was detected ten times or more. The rearrangement links TRBV5-1 to TRBJ2-6; D not resolved. Germline assignment: CDR1 SGHRS and CDR2 YFSETQ. The CDR3 covers 14 residues. Trimming removed 5 bases at V and 1 base at J, with 7 bases between. The CDR3 spells CASRASSGANVLTF. CDR3 nucleotides: TGCGCCAGCAGGGCGAGTTCTGGGGCCAACGTCCTGACTTTC.

This clonotype was recorded at least ten times. The rearrangement links TRBV5-1 to TRBJ1-2; D remains unclear. The CDR3 covers 13 residues. Trimming removed 3 bases at V and 7 bases at J, with 13 bases between. Germline lookup yields CDR1 SGHRS and CDR2 YFSETQ. CDR3 sequence (DNA): TGCGCCAGCAGCTCCAGGACGACGGGTGGCTACACCTTC. The encoded protein is CASSSRTTGGYTF.

This clonotype has ten or more counts. The CDR3 protein is CSVEGGSYNEQFF. DNA of the CDR3: TGCAGCGTTGAAGGGGGATCCTACAATGAGCAGTTCTTC. V gene TRBV29-1 combines with J gene TRBJ2-1; D is ambiguous. The CDR3 sequence is 13 residues long. V dropped 1 base and J dropped 1 base, with 5 bases sitting between them. In germline, CDR1 is SQVTM, CDR2 ANQGSEA.

This clonotype has more than one count but fewer than ten. The CDR3 DNA sequence: TGTGCCAGCAACCCCTCCCCGGGGACAGGCCAAGAGACCCAGTACTTC. Translating gives CASNPSPGTGQETQYF. V usage is TRBV11-1 and J usage is TRBJ2-5; 8 bases align to TRBD1. This CDR3 comprises 16 residues. Germline V CDR1 and CDR2: SGHAT, FQDESV (reference sequence). J lost 1 base, V lost 7 bases, and 11 bases had no gene match.

In its sample, this clonotype was seen many times. This chain connects TRBV11-3 to TRBJ2-5; 8 bases line up with TRBD2. Germline CDR1 SGHNT, CDR2 YENEEA. The CDR3 is made up of 14 amino acids. The V gene end was trimmed by 4 bases and the J gene end by 4 bases; junction bases not matched to a gene: 5. The CDR3 DNA reads as TGTGCCAGCAGCTCCTCGAGCGGGAGAGAGACCCAGTACTTC. The encoded protein is CASSSSSGRETQYF.

Many counts were recorded for this clonotype. V usage is TRBV7-9 and J usage is TRBJ2-5; D gene unclear. CDR3 length: 14 residues. The ends were cut back, 5 bases at V and 0 bases at J, with 10 bases in the middle. CDR1 is SEHNR, CDR2 FQNEAQ, per germline (reference sequence). The CDR3 is CASSPGRNQETQYF. The CDR3 DNA reads as TGTGCCAGCAGCCCGGGCAGGAACCAAGAGACCCAGTACTTC.

This clonotype was observed many times. V is TRBV5-1 and J is TRBJ2-2; D is uncertain. Germline V gives CDR1 SGHRS, CDR2 YFSETQ. The V end lost 1 base, the J end lost 0 bases, and 4 bases lay between the germline ends. This CDR3 comprises 14 residues. CDR3 residues: CASSLTANTGELFF. The CDR3 DNA follows: TGCGCCAGCAGCTTGACGGCGAACACCGGGGAGCTGTTTTTT.

This clonotype was observed at least ten times. The J gene is TRBJ1-6, the V gene TRBV20-1; 9 bases agree with TRBD1. The trim removed 4 bases at V and 8 bases at J, leaving 6 bases unmatched. The CDR3 is made up of 14 amino acids. Germline CDR1 reads DFQATT; CDR2 reads SNEGSKA (reference sequence). CDR3 sequence (DNA): TGCAGTGCTATCCACAGGGGGCATGATTCACCCCTCCACTTT. The encoded protein is CSAIHRGHDSPLHF.

The genes are TRBV3-1 and TRBJ2-1; weak D call: TRBD2 (6 bases). The CDR3 sequence is 16 residues long. The V end was cut by 0 bases, the J end by 0 bases, with 9 bases between. Germline CDR1 and CDR2: LGHDT and YNNKEL (reference sequence). The CDR3 sequence: CASSQDAGNSYNEQFF. The CDR3 DNA sequence: TGTGCCAGCAGCCAAGATGCGGGAAACTCCTACAATGAGCAGTTCTTC.

Many counts were recorded for this clonotype. This chain joins TRBV5-1 and TRBJ2-3; tentative D call: TRBD2 (5 bases). The V and J ends lost 6 bases and 0 bases respectively, with 17 bases between them. The CDR3 runs to 16 residues. The germline V gene encodes CDR1 SGHRS and CDR2 YFSETQ. The CDR3 bases are TGCGCCAGCATAACCCAACCGGGAACTAGCACAGATACGCAGTATTTT. Protein product: CASITQPGTSTDTQYF.

This clonotype was counted at least ten times. The CDR3 coding sequence is TGTGCCACCAGCAGAGGGAACAGGGATAGGCAAGAGACCCAGTACTTC. Its translation: CATSRGNRDRQETQYF. The chain carries TRBV15 and TRBJ2-5, with TRBD1 as a possible D gene (6 bases). The germline V gene encodes CDR1 LNHNV and CDR2 YYDKDF (reference sequence). V was clipped by 1 base and J by 2 bases, with 14 bases between them. The CDR3 runs 16 residues. The whole variable domain, filled in from reference TRBV15 and TRBJ2-5, reads DAMVIQNPRYQVTQFGKPVTLSCSQTLNHNVMYWYQQKSSQAPKLLFHYYDKDFNNEADTPDNFQSRRPNTSFCFLDIRSPGLGDTAMYLCATSRGNRDRQETQYFGPGTRLLVL.

This clonotype was picked up one time. CDR3 in amino acids: CASRNRDPRDEQFF. The DNA for the CDR3 is TGTGCCAGCAGAAACCGGGACCCTAGGGATGAGCAGTTCTTC. V usage is TRBV28 and J usage is TRBJ2-1; perhaps D is TRBD1 or TRBD2 (5 bases each). This CDR3 contains 14 residues. Germline CDR1 reads MDHEN; CDR2 reads SYDVKM. Deletions cut 6 bases from V and 8 bases from J, with 17 bases between.

This clonotype was seen ten or more times. The J gene is TRBJ2-7, the V gene TRBV12-3 or TRBV12-4, with D tentatively TRBD1 (6 bases). CDR3 length: 17 amino acids. V gave up 2 bases and J gave up 2 bases, with 19 bases separating them. The CDR3 loop reads CASSLKVGTKITYEQYF. CDR3 sequence (DNA): TGTGCCAGCAGTTTAAAGGTCGGGACAAAAATAACCTACGAGCAGTACTTC.

This clonotype was picked up many times. V is TRBV29-1 and J is TRBJ2-7; TRBD2 agrees at 8 bases. This CDR3 region has 14 residues. The V and J ends lost 5 bases and 2 bases, in that order; junction bases with no gene match: 8. The germline gives CDR1 SQVTM, CDR2 ANQGSEA. The DNA of the CDR3 is TGCAGCGTTTTAGCGGGAAACGTGGCCTACGAGCAGTACTTC. Amino acids: CSVLAGNVAYEQYF.

This sequence joins TRBV3-1 and TRBJ2-3; TRBD2 is a possible D gene (6 bases). Trimming stripped 4 bases from V and 6 bases from J, with 17 bases between. The germline V gene has CDR1 LGHDT and CDR2 YNNKEL (reference sequence). The CDR3 runs to 15 residues. The CDR3 sequence is CASSLDGSSRDTQYF. In nucleotides, the CDR3 is TGTGCCAGCAGCCTGGACGGGAGCTCGCGTGATACGCAGTATTTT.

This clonotype was detected many times. The chain recombines TRBV3-1 with TRBJ2-1, with 10 bases that match TRBD2. The CDR3 extends over 19 amino acids. Unmatched junction bases numbered 13, after V lost 2 bases and J lost 3 bases. CDR1 LGHDT and CDR2 YNNKEL come from the germline V gene (reference sequence). The CDR3: CASSQNDPLAGDLYNEQFF. CDR3 nucleotides: TGTGCCAGCAGCCAAAACGATCCTCTAGCGGGAGACCTCTACAATGAGCAGTTCTTC.

This clonotype was recorded many times. The chain joins TRBV18 to TRBJ2-3; unclear D gene. Germline loops: CDR1 KGHSH, CDR2 LQKENI. V lost 0 bases to trimming and J lost 11 bases, with 15 bases between them. The CDR3 contains 14 residues. In DNA form, the CDR3 reads TGTGCCAGCTCACCACCGGGAAGCCCCTCTATGCAGTATTTT. This sequence encodes CASSPPGSPSMQYF.

Many counts were recorded for this clonotype. V is TRBV7-6 and J is TRBJ2-2; possible D gene TRBD2, 6 bases. Germline loops: CDR1 SGHVS, CDR2 FNYEAQ. CDR3 length: 16 residues. The V end was cut by 5 bases, the J end by 6 bases, with 19 bases between. The CDR3, as DNA: TGTGCCAGCAGCGCAGAACGGGGGAGTTGGGCCGGGGAGCTGTTTTTT. Protein sequence: CASSAERGSWAGELFF.

In its sample, this clonotype was seen a few times. This chain joins TRBV20-1 and TRBJ2-7, with TRBD1 identical over 10 bases. From germline, CDR1 is DFQATT and CDR2 SNEGSKA (reference sequence). Unmatched junction bases numbered 11, after V lost 6 bases and J lost 6 bases. CDR3 length: 14 amino acids. As DNA, the CDR3 is TGCAGTGCCCCGGCTCGGGACAGGGGCGCCGAGCAGTACTTC. Translating it yields CSAPARDRGAEQYF.

The table lists this clonotype with a few counts. The chain links TRBV5-1 to TRBJ2-1, with D maybe TRBD2 (6 bases). Looked up from germline, CDR1 is SGHRS and CDR2 is YFSETQ. V was pared by 7 bases and J by 0 bases, with 14 bases between. This CDR3 region has 15 residues. The CDR3 spells CASGADGSSYNEQFF. The CDR3 nucleotides read TGCGCCAGCGGGGCGGACGGGAGCTCCTACAATGAGCAGTTCTTC.

A few counts support this clonotype. This chain joins TRBV5-4 and TRBJ2-3; D remains unclear. The V gene lost 4 bases and the J gene lost 5 bases, with 8 bases spanning the gap. Germline CDR1 SGHNT, CDR2 YYREEE (reference sequence). This CDR3 region has 12 residues. CDR3 in amino acids: CASSLILDTQYF. In DNA form, the CDR3 reads TGTGCCAGCAGCCTAATTCTAGATACGCAGTATTTT.